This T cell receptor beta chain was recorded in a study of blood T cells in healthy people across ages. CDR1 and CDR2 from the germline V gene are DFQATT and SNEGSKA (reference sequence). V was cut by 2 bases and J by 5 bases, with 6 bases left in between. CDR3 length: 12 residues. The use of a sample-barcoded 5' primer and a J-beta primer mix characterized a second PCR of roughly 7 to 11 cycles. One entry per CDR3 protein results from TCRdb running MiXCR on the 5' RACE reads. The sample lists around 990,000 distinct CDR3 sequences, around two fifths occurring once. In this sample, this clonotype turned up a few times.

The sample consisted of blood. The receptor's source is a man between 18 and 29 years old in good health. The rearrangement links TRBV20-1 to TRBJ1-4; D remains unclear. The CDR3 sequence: CSARPENEKLFF. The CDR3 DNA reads TGCAGTGCTAGACCAGAGAATGAAAAACTGTTTTTT.